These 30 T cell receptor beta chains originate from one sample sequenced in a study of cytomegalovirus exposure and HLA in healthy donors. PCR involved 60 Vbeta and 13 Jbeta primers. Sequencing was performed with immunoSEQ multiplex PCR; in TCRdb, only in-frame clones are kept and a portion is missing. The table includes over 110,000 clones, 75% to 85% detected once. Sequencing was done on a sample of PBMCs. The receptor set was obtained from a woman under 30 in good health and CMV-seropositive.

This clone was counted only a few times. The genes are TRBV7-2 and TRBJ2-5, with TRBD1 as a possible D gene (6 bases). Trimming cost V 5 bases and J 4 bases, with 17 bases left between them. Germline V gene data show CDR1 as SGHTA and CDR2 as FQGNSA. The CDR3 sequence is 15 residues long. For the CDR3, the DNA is TGTGCCAGCAGCCCGAGGCAGGGGAGTCGAGAGACCCAGTACTTC. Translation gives CASSPRQGSRETQYF.

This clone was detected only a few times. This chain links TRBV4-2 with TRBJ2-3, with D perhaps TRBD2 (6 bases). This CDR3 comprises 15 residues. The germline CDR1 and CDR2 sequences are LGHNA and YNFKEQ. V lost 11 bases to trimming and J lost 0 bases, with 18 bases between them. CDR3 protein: CASDYGGTSTDTQYF. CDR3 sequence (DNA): TGTGCCTCTGACTACGGGGGAACTAGCACAGATACGCAGTATTTT.

CDR3 nucleotide sequence: TGTGCCTGGAGTCTAAGGGGTAATGAGCAGTTCTTC. It is translated as CAWSLRGNEQFF. V and J are TRBV30 and TRBJ2-1, with a tentative D call TRBD1 (5 bases). This CDR3 is 12 amino acids long. Germline lookup yields CDR1 GTSNPN and CDR2 SVGIG (reference sequence). V was trimmed by 2 bases and J by 7 bases, leaving 9 bases between them.

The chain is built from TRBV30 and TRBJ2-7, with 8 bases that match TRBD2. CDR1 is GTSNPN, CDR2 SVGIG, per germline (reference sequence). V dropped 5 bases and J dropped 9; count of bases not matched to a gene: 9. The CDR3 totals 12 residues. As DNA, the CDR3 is TGTGCCTGGTCCCGCGCGGGGGGCGTGCAGTACTTC. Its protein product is CAWSRAGGVQYF.

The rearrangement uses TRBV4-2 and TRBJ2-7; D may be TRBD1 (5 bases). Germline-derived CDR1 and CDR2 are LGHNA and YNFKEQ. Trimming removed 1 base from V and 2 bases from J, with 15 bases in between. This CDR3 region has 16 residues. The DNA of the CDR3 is TGTGCCAGCAGCCAAGTCGGGCAGGGAAGAACCTACGAGCAGTACTTC. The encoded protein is CASSQVGQGRTYEQYF.

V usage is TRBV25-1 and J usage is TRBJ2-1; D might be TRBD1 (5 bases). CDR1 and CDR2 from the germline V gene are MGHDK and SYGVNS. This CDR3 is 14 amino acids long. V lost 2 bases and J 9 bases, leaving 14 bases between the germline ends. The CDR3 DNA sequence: TGTGCCAGCAGTGAAAGTAAGGGGCGGACTGAGCAGTTCTTC. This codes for CASSESKGRTEQFF. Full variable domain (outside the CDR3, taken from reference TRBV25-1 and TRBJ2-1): EADIYQTPRYLVIGTGKKITLECSQTMGHDKMYWYQQDPGMELHLIHYSYGVNSTEKGDLSSESTVSRIRTEHFPLTLESARPSHTSQYLCASSESKGRTEQFFGPGTRLTVL.

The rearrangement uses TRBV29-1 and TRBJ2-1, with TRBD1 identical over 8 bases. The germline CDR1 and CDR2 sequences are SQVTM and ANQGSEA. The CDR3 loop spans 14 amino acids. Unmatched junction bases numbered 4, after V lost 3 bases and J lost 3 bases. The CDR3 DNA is TGCAGCGTTGATCTGACAGGGGTCTACAATGAGCAGTTCTTC. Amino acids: CSVDLTGVYNEQFF.

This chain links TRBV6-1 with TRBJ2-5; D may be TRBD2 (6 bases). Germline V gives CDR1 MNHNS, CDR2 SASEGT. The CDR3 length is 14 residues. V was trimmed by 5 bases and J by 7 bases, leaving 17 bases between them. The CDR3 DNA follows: TGTGCCAGCAGTTCCGCGGAGGGCCAGGTGACCCAGTACTTC. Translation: CASSSAEGQVTQYF.

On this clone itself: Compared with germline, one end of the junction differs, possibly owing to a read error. The CDR3 DNA is TGTACCAGCAGTCCCGGGACAGGGCGCATGAACACTGAAGCTTTCTTT. As protein: CTSSPGTGRMNTEAFF. J is TRBJ1-1 and V is TRBV28, with 9 positions matching TRBD1. There are 16 residues in the CDR3. Germline CDR1 reads MDHEN; CDR2 reads SYDVKM.

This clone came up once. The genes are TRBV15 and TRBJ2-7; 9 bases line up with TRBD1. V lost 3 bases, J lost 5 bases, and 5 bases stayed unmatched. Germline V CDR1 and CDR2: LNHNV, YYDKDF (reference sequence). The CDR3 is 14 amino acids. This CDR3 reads CATSRWDREHEQYF. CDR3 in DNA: TGTGCCACCAGCAGGTGGGACAGGGAGCACGAGCAGTACTTC.

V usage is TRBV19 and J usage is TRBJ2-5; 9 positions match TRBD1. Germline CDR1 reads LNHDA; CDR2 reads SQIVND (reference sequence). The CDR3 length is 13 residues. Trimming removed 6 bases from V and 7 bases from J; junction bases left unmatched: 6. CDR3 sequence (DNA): TGTGCCAGTAGCATACAGGGGGCTGGGACCCAGTACTTC. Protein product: CASSIQGAGTQYF.

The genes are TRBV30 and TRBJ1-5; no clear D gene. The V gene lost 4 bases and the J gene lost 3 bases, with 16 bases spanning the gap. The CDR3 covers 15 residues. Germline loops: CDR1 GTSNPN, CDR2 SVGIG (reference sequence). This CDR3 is CAWTRGSGPNQPQHF. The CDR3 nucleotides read TGTGCCTGGACGCGGGGTAGTGGCCCCAATCAGCCCCAGCATTTT.

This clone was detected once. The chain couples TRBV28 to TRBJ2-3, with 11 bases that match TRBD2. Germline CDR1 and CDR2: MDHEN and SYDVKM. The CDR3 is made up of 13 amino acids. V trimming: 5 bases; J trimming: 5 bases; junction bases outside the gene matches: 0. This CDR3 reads CASSTSGGDTQYF. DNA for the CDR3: TGTGCCAGCAGTACTAGCGGGGGAGATACGCAGTATTTT.

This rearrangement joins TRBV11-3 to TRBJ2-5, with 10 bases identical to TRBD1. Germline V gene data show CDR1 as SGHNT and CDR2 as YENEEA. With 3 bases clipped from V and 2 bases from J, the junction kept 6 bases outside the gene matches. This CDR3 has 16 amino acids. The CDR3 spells CASSLGTGADQETQYF. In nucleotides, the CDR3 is TGTGCCAGCAGCTTGGGGACAGGGGCCGATCAAGAGACCCAGTACTTC.

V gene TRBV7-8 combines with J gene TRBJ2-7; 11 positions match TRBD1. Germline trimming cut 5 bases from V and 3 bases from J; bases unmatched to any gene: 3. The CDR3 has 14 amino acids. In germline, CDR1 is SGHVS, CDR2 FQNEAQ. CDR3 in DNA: TGTGCCAGCAGCGGACAGGGGGCAAGCTACGAGCAGTACTTC. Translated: CASSGQGASYEQYF.

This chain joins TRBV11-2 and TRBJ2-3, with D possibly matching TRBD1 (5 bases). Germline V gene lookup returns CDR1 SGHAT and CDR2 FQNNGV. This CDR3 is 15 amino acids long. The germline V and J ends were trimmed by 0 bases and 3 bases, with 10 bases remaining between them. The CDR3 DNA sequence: TGTGCCAGCAGCTTAGAAGGGGAACGGACAGATACGCAGTATTTT. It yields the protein CASSLEGERTDTQYF.

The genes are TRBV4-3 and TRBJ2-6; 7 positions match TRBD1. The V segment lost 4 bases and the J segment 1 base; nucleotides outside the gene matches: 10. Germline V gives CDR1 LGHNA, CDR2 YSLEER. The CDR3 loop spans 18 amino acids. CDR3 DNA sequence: TGCGCCAGCAGCCCCCGACAGGGCCAAGGATCTGGGGCCAACGTCCTGACTTTC. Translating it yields CASSPRQGQGSGANVLTF.

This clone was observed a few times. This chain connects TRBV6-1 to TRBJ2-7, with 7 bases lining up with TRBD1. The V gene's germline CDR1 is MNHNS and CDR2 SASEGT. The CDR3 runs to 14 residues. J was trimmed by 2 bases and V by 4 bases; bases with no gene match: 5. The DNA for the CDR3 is TGTGCCAGCAGTGGAGGGGACAGTGCCTACGAGCAGTACTTC. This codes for CASSGGDSAYEQYF.

CDR3 DNA: TGTGCCAGCAGCTTACCCGGGACAGGGGGCAGAAAACTGTTTTTT. Translation: CASSLPGTGGRKLFF. The chain recombines TRBV5-6 with TRBJ1-4; 12 nucleotides align to TRBD1. V was clipped by 2 bases and J by 10 bases; unmatched bases: 6. This CDR3 is 15 amino acids long. CDR1 and CDR2 (germline): SGHDT, YYEEEE. Drawing the rest from reference TRBV5-6 and TRBJ1-4, the complete variable domain is DAGVTQSPTHLIKTRGQQVTLRCSPKSGHDTVSWYQQALGQGPQFIFQYYEEEERQRGNFPDRFSGHQFPNYSSELNVNALLLGDSALYLCASSLPGTGGRKLFFGSGTQLSVL.

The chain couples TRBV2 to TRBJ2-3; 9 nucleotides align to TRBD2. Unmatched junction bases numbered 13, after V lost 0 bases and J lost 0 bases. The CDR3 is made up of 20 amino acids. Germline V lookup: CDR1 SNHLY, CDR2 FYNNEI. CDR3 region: CASSEAGLGLAGSSTDTQYF. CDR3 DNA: TGTGCCAGCAGTGAAGCGGGCCTGGGGCTAGCGGGGTCTAGCACAGATACGCAGTATTTT.

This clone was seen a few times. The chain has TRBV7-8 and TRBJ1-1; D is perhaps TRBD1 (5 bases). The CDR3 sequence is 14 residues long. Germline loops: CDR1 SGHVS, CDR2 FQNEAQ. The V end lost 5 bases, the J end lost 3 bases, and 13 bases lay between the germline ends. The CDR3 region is CASSPRAGDTEAFF. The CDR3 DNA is TGTGCCAGCAGCCCCCGGGCGGGGGACACTGAAGCTTTCTTT.

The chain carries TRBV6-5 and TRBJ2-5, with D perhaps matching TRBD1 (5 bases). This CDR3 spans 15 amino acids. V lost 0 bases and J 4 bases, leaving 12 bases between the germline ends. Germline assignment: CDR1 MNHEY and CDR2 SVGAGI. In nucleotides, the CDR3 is TGTGCCAGCAGTTACTCACAGGTTAGGGGAGAGACCCAGTACTTC. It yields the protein CASSYSQVRGETQYF.

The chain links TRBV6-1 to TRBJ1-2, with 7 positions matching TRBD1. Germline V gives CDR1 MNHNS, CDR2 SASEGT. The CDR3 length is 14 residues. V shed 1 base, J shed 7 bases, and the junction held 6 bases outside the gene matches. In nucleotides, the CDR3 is TGTGCCAGCAGTGAAGGGGCAGGGGGAGGTGGCTACACCTTC. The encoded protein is CASSEGAGGGGYTF.

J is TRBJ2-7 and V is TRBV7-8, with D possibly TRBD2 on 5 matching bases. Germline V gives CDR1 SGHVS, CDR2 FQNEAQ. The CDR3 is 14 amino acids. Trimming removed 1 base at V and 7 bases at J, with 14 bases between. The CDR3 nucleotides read TGTGCCAGCAGCTTAGGAGGCCCTCGGGGAGAGCAGTACTTC. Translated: CASSLGGPRGEQYF.

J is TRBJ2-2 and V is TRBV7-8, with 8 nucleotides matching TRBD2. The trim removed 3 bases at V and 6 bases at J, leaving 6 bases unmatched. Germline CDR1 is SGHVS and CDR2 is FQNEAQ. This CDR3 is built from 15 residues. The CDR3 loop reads CASSFETSASGELFF. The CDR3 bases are TGTGCCAGCAGCTTCGAGACTAGCGCGTCCGGGGAGCTGTTTTTT.

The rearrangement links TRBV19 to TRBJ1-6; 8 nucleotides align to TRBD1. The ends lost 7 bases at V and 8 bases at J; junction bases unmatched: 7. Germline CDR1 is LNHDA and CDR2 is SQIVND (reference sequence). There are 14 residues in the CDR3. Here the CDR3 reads CASKDRVTDSPLHF. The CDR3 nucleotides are TGTGCCAGTAAGGACAGGGTCACGGATTCACCCCTCCACTTT.

The CDR3 DNA sequence: TGTGCCAGCAGCTTTTCTAGCGGGGGACCCTCCTACAATGAGCAGTTCTTC. Amino acids: CASSFSSGGPSYNEQFF. The V and J genes are TRBV7-9 and TRBJ2-1; 10 nucleotides align to TRBD2. With V trimmed by 3 bases and J by 0 bases, 5 bases remained unmatched. The germline gives CDR1 SEHNR, CDR2 FQNEAQ (reference sequence). This CDR3 is 17 amino acids long.

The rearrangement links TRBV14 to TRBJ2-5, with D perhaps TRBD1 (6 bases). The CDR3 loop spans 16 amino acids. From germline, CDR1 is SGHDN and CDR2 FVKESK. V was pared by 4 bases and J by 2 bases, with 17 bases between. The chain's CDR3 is CASSRHLDSLQETQYF. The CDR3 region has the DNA TGTGCCAGCAGCCGTCATCTGGACAGTCTACAAGAGACCCAGTACTTC.

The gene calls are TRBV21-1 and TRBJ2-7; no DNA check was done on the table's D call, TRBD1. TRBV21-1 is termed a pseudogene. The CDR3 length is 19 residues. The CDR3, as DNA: TGTGCCAGCAGCAAAGGGTGCCGCTGGACAGGGGAAAATTCCTACGAGCAGTACTTC. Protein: CASSKGCRWTGENSYEQYF.

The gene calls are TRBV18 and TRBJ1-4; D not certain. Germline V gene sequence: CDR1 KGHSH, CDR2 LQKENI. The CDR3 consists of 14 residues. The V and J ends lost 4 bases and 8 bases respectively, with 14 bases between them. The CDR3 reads CASSRTMGEEKLFF. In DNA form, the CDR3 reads TGTGCCAGCTCACGGACTATGGGCGAAGAAAAACTGTTTTTT. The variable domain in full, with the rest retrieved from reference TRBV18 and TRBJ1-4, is NAGVMQNPRHLVRRRGQEARLRCSPMKGHSHVYWYRQLPEEGLKFMVYLQKENIIDESGMPKERFSAEFPKEGPSILRIQQVVRGDSAAYFCASSRTMGEEKLFFGSGTQLSVL.